A single sample is the source of the 8 T cell receptor beta chains below, sequenced in a study of blood T cell repertoires in COVID-19. TCRdb's copy holds only in-frame clones and misses some; the assay was immunoSEQ multiplex PCR. The table records approximately 210,000 clones, more than 75% of them present only once. Sequencing was done on a sample of peripheral blood. Receptors were obtained from a woman aged 35 to 49 with acute or convalescent COVID-19.

This sequence joins TRBV18 and TRBJ1-2; D possibly corresponds to TRBD1 (5 bases). This CDR3 region has 15 residues. With 2 bases removed from V and 8 bases from J, the gap between germline ends came to 18 bases. CDR1 and CDR2 (germline): KGHSH, LQKENI. The CDR3 protein is CASSPVQGEARGYTF. The CDR3 DNA is TGTGCCAGCTCACCAGTTCAAGGGGAAGCCAGGGGCTACACCTTC. The variable domain in full, completed from reference TRBV18 and TRBJ1-2, reads NAGVMQNPRHLVRRRGQEARLRCSPMKGHSHVYWYRQLPEEGLKFMVYLQKENIIDESGMPKERFSAEFPKEGPSILRIQQVVRGDSAAYFCASSPVQGEARGYTFGSGTRLTVV.

CDR3 sequence reads: CASMQSIAGVGEQFF. CDR3 DNA: TGTGCCAGCATGCAGTCCATTGCGGGAGTTGGCGAGCAGTTCTTC. The chain is built from TRBV7-2 and TRBJ2-1; 7 bases agree with TRBD2. Germline CDR1 reads SGHTA; CDR2 reads FQGNSA. The CDR3 runs to 15 residues. V lost 7 bases to trimming and J lost 10 bases; unmatched junction nucleotides: 16.

CDR3 in DNA: TGTGCCAGCAGTCCCACTCGGGCTAGCGGGAAACGCACAGATACGCAGTATTTT. This codes for CASSPTRASGKRTDTQYF. The V call is TRBV27, the J call TRBJ2-3; 9 nucleotides match TRBD2. Losses at the gene ends were 5 bases for V and 1 base for J; bases not matched to a gene: 13. Per the germline V gene, CDR1 is MNHEY and CDR2 is SMNVEV (reference sequence). The CDR3 runs to 18 residues.

This chain joins TRBV12-3 or TRBV12-4 and TRBJ1-2; possible D gene TRBD1, 6 bases. The CDR3 length is 12 residues. V was shortened by 6 bases and J by 7 bases, with 12 bases between the two germline ends. This CDR3 reads CASRVQGSGYTF. DNA of the CDR3: TGTGCCAGCAGGGTACAGGGTTCTGGCTACACCTTC.

This clone was detected only a few times. The chain recombines TRBV7-2 with TRBJ2-3, with D tentatively TRBD2 (5 bases). This CDR3 has 13 residues. Trimming removed 2 bases at V and 6 bases at J, with 9 bases between. Germline CDR1 reads SGHTA; CDR2 reads FQGNSA. CDR3 protein: CASSLPSMDTQYF. The CDR3 nucleotides read TGTGCCAGCAGCTTACCTAGCATGGATACGCAGTATTTT. The full variable domain, rest sourced from reference TRBV7-2 and TRBJ2-3, is GAGVSQSPSNKVTEKGKDVELRCDPISGHTALYWYRQSLGQGLEFLIYFQGNSAPDKSGLPSDRFSAERTGGSVSTLTIQRTQQEDSAVYLCASSLPSMDTQYFGPGTRLTVL.

The chain recombines TRBV4-1 with TRBJ2-7; 9 nucleotides agree with TRBD1. Germline CDR1 and CDR2: MGHRA and YSYEKL. This CDR3 has 16 amino acids. After removal of 3 bases from V and 0 bases from J, the junction contained 6 bases not matched to a gene. For the CDR3, the DNA is TGCGCCAGCAGCCACGTACAGGGGGCAGGCTCCTACGAGCAGTACTTC. It encodes CASSHVQGAGSYEQYF.

V is TRBV6-2 or TRBV6-3 and J is TRBJ2-3; unclear D gene. The CDR3 totals 13 residues. Germline V lookup: CDR1 MNHEY, CDR2 SVGEGT. The ends were cut back, 4 bases at V and 3 bases at J, with 8 bases in the middle. In nucleotides, the CDR3 is TGTGCCAGCAGTTCGACCAGGACAGATACGCAGTATTTT. This sequence encodes CASSSTRTDTQYF.

This clone was seen at least ten times. This sequence joins TRBV2 and TRBJ1-4; 8 bases match TRBD1. Per germline, CDR1 SNHLY and CDR2 FYNNEI. The CDR3 totals 13 residues. V shed 5 bases, J shed 8 bases, and the junction held 4 bases outside the gene matches. The CDR3 DNA is TGTGCCAGCAGTAGCCGACAGGGGGAAAAACTGTTTTTT. This encodes CASSSRQGEKLFF.